This entry is about one T cell receptor beta chain. Trimming took 6 bases from V and 0 from J; bases not matched to a gene: 7. CDR3 length: 17 residues. Germline-derived CDR1 and CDR2 are KGHSH and LQKENI. Here immunoSEQ multiplex PCR was the method, and the copy in TCRdb shows in-frame clones only, minus some. Here the sample spans about 92,000 clones, around 80% being singletons. These data belong to a study of control samples from healthy donors and cancer patients. Source material: blood. This chain connects TRBV18 to TRBJ2-6, with TRBD2 matching 8 bases. This receptor was identified in a woman in her sixties or seventies in good health. The CDR3 region is CASSPGGVSSGANVLTF. CDR3 bases: TGTGCCAGCTCGCCGGGGGGGGTCTCCTCTGGGGCCAACGTCCTGACTTTC. Full variable domain (rest looked up from reference TRBV18 and TRBJ2-6): NAGVMQNPRHLVRRRGQEARLRCSPMKGHSHVYWYRQLPEEGLKFMVYLQKENIIDESGMPKERFSAEFPKEGPSILRIQQVVRGDSAAYFCASSPGGVSSGANVLTFGAGSRLTVL.